This T cell receptor beta chain was identified in a study of blood T cell repertoires in COVID-19. The germline V gene has CDR1 GTSNPN and CDR2 SVGIG (reference sequence). This CDR3 region has 14 residues. V gave up 0 bases and J gave up 0 bases, with 9 bases separating them. Sequenced by immunoSEQ multiplex PCR; TCRdb stores in-frame clones only, minus some. The sample has tens of thousands of clones; around 85% are singletons. Sequences were obtained from peripheral blood. The chain joins TRBV30 to TRBJ2-7; D is uncertain. The receptor comes from a man aged 80 or over with acute or convalescent COVID-19. This CDR3 is CAWSVLADSYEQYF. The CDR3 nucleotides are TGTGCCTGGAGTGTATTGGCAGACTCCTACGAGCAGTACTTC.